This T cell receptor (beta chain) emerged from a study of blood T cell repertoires in COVID-19. Study as a whole: Researchers got acute and convalescent COVID-19 samples from the United States, Italy and Spain. PBMCs, B-cell-depleted T cells, or T cells were the source of the cDNA or gDNA that made up the material.

Authors' data handling: Amplification of reference gene primers provided the estimated nucleated cell counts. The protocol was immunoSEQ multiplex PCR, while the TCRdb copy is restricted to in-frame clones and leaves out a portion. V and J calls and clone size follow that table, whereas D and trimming were derived from the DNA. Among about 120,000 clones, roughly 77% were seen once, and the ten largest hold 16%. The V segment lost 1 base and the J segment 9 bases; nucleotides outside the gene matches: 1. The CDR3 is 13 residues long. CDR1 and CDR2 from the germline V gene are SGHTA and FQGTGA. This receptor was taken from a man in his 60s with active or convalescent COVID-19. The specimen was peripheral blood. This sequence joins TRBV7-3 and TRBJ2-1; the match to TRBD2 covers 9 bases. The CDR3: CASSLSGRGEQFF. For the CDR3, the DNA is TGTGCCAGCAGCTTAAGCGGGAGGGGTGAGCAGTTCTTC.